Following are 2 T cell receptor beta chains from one sample sequenced in a study of T-cell reconstitution after alpha-beta-depleted transplantation in children. The library targeted TCRbeta and was prepared with unique molecular identifiers. TCRdb re-called the PCR reads through MiXCR, storing one row per CDR3 protein. The table has more than 200,000 distinct CDR3 sequences, around 25% seen once. This material consisted of PBMCs, taken before TCRalphabeta/CD19-depleted stem cell transplant. These receptors were taken from a girl aged 2-10 years with Fanconi anemia, due to receive a stem cell transplant.

There are many counts of this clonotype. The rearrangement joins TRBV29-1 to TRBJ2-1, with D tentatively TRBD1 or TRBD2 (5 bases each). Deletions cut 4 bases from V and 6 bases from J, with 16 bases between. This CDR3 is built from 14 residues. Looked up from germline, CDR1 is SQVTM and CDR2 is ANQGSEA. This CDR3 is CSVVWGRFFNEQFF. Here the CDR3 DNA reads TGCAGCGTTGTATGGGGGAGATTTTTCAATGAGCAGTTCTTC.

To note about this clonotype: The CDR3 end shows no conserved phenylalanine or tryptophan, and so a read error is likely. It is unclear where the CDR3 begins or ends on the DNA, so no DNA is shown, and the CDR3 is as TCRdb lists it. The chain couples TRBV7-8 to TRBJ2-1; no DNA check was done on the table's D call, TRBD1. The CDR3 totals 13 residues, both ends included. Germline V gene data show CDR1 as SGHVS and CDR2 as FQNEAQ. The CDR3 here is CASSLSEGRQEIS.